This T cell receptor beta chain is drawn from a study of cytomegalovirus exposure and HLA in healthy donors. Whole-study results and caveats: A later analysis showed TCR association rates differing by HLA locus, peaking at DRB1 and lowest at HLA-C. Apparent HLA restriction characterized most CMV-associated TCR beta chains in a later analysis. Later, an analysis found that common viral pathogens appeared to be linked with several of the most significant clusters.

The PCR had 60 Vbeta and 13 Jbeta primers. The table came from immunoSEQ multiplex PCR; TCRdb's copy has only in-frame clones and leaves some out. The sample comprises roughly 180,000 clones, roughly 9.4% of which are singletons, and 1% to 1.5% rests with the top ten. About this clone itself: Its antigen is unknown.

The donors comprised healthy bone marrow donors. The sequenced material came from PBMCs. The clonotype originates from a woman aged 25 to 45 in good health and CMV-seropositive.

In DNA form, the CDR3 reads TGCAGCGTTGGAAGGGGGCTTGGTGGCTACACCTTC. This gives the protein CSVGRGLGGYTF. The genes are TRBV29-1 and TRBJ1-2; 7 nucleotides match TRBD1. This CDR3 spans 12 amino acids. Germline V gene lookup returns CDR1 SQVTM and CDR2 ANQGSEA. The J segment lost 7 bases and the V segment lost 4 bases, leaving 6 bases of the junction unmatched.